This T cell receptor (beta chain) stems from a study of CD8+CD57+ T cells in acquired aplastic anemia. In its sample, this clonotype was seen many times. Genomic DNA was employed as the template in profiling TCR beta VDJ and CDR3. TCRdb re-analysed the reads in MiXCR, keeping a single row per CDR3 protein. The sample carries about 180,000 distinct CDR3 sequences, about half recorded once. V dropped 3 bases and J dropped 7; count of bases not matched to a gene: 8. This CDR3 is 16 amino acids long. CDR1 and CDR2 (germline): LNHDA, SQIVND (reference sequence). The sequenced patients had an expansion of CD8+CD57+ cells seen by flow cytometry.

This receptor was identified in a human donor with aplastic anemia. V and J are TRBV19 and TRBJ1-6; 8 bases agree with TRBD1. The material sequenced was sorted CD4+, CD8+, or CD8+CD57+ T cells (not recorded which) from PBMCs. The CDR3 DNA follows: TGTGCCAGTAGTATCACAGACAGGGGAAGAAATTCACCCCTCCACTTT. This encodes CASSITDRGRNSPLHF.